This T cell receptor (beta chain) is from a study of cytotoxic CD8 clonotypes in ibrutinib-treated CLL. The CDR3 extends over 13 amino acids. The ends were cut back, 4 bases at V and 3 bases at J, with 10 bases in the middle. CDR1 and CDR2 (germline): SGHRS, YFSETQ. Findings of the study overall: Clonality was elevated at ibrutinib response and had returned toward baseline at progression.

This clone was seen just once. Its antigen is not identified. TCRdb's copy holds only in-frame clones and misses some; the assay was immunoSEQ multiplex PCR. This table has 150,000 to 200,000 clones, around nine tenths appearing once. The material sequenced was PBMCs, taken at disease progression, from a patient treated with ibrutinib. The clonotype was recovered from a human donor with chronic lymphocytic leukemia. The chain employs TRBV5-1 and TRBJ2-5, with a possible D match to TRBD2 (5 bases). The CDR3 loop is CASSVFGEETQYF. As DNA, the CDR3 is TGCGCCAGCAGCGTTTTCGGGGAAGAGACCCAGTACTTC.